This entry concerns a single TCR beta chain. Its target is not known. The sample is drawn from a study of cytomegalovirus exposure and HLA in healthy donors. On the study more broadly: Drawn from HLA-typed donors, 65 million to 100 million unique TCRs were held in an early data release.

The V segment lost 4 bases and the J segment 8 bases; nucleotides outside the gene matches: 6. This CDR3 spans 15 amino acids. Per the germline V gene, CDR1 is SGHVS and CDR2 is FQNEAQ. Researchers ran the PCR with 60 Vbeta and 13 Jbeta primers. The repertoire was sequenced with immunoSEQ multiplex PCR; TCRdb's copy has only in-frame clones and lacks some. The sample consists of around 100,000 clones, more than 65% of them appearing once. Findings and limits, study-wide: Sequencing probably produced one cluster of sequence variants that were highly shared.

The sequencing input was PBMCs. V usage is TRBV7-8 and J usage is TRBJ1-6; 9 bases agree with TRBD1. The TCR was taken from a woman aged 18-30 years in good health and CMV-seropositive. CDR3 sequence (DNA): TGTGCCAGCAGCTCCAGGGACAGGGTTGATTCACCCCTCCACTTT. It is translated as CASSSRDRVDSPLHF.